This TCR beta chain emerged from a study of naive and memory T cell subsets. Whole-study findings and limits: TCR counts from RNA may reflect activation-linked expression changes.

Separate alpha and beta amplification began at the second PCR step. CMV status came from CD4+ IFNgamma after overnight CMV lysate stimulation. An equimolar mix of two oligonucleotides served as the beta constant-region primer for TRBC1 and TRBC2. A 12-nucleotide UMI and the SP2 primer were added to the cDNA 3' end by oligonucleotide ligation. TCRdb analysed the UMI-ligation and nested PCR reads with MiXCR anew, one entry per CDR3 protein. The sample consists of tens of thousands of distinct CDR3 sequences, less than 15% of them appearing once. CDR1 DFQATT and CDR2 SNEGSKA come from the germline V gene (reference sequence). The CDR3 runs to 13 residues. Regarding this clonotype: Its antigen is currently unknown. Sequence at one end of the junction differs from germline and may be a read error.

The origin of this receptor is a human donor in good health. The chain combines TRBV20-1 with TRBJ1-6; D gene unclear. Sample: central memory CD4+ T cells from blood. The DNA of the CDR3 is TGCAGTGCTGGAGATGTCTATGATTCACCCCTCCACTTT. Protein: CSAGDVYDSPLHF.